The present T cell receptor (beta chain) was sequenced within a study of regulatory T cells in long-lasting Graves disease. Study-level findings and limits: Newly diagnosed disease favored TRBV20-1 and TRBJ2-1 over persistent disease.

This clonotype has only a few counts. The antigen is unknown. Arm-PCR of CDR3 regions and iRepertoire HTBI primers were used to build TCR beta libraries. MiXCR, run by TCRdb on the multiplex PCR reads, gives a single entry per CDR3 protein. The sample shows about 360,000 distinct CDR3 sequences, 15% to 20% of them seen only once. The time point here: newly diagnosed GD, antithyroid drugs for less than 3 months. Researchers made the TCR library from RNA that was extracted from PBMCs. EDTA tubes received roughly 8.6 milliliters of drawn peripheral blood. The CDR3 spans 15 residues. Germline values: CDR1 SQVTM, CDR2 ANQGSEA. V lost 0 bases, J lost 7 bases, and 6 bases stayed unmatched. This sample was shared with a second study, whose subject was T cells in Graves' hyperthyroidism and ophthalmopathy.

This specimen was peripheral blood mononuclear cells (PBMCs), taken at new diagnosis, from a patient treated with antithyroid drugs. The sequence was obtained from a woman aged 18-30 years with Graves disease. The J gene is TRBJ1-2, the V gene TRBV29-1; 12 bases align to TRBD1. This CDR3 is CSVEDMGQGAGGYTF. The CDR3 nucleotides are TGCAGCGTTGAAGATATGGGACAGGGGGCGGGTGGCTACACCTTC.